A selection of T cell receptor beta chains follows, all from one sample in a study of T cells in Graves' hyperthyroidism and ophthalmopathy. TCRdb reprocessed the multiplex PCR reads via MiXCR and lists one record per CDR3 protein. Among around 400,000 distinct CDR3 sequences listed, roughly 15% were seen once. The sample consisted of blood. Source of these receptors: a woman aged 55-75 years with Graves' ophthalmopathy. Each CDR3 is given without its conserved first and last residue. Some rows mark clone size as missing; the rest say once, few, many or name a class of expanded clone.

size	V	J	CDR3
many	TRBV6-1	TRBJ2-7	ASSGGLAGSSYEQY
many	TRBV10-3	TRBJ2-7	AIRGTGSSYEQY
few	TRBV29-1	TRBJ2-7	SAVDNPSGEQY
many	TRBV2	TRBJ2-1	AGHRGYNEQF
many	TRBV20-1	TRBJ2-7	SARVPRGYEQY
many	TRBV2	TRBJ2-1	ASRDDSSEF
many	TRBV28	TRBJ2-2	ASSLPTGGGTGELF
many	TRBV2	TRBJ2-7	ASSENRAGSEQY
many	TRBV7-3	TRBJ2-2	ASSPEAGANTGELF
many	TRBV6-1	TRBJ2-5	ASTPTPGLAVRAQY
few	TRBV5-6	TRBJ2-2	ASSSAGARTGELF
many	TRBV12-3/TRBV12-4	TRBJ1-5	ASSLRRGQPQH
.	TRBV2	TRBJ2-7	ASKDYTYEQY
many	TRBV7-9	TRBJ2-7	ASSLVHLSYEQY